These 30 T cell receptor beta chains were sequenced from one sample in a study of T cells in Graves' hyperthyroidism and ophthalmopathy (dated by TCRdb to the late 2010s). Receptors were amplified or captured by multiplex PCR. TCRdb lists the instrument as Illumina HiSeq 2000. TCR beta CDR3 regions were amplified from RNA transcripts. A first-round RT-PCR of the TCR CDR3 used the HTBI primer set with the Qiagen OneStep RT-PCR kit. TCRdb reworked the public reads: Q25 trimming with fastp, MiXCR clone assembly, productive beta chains retained. Rows with one shared CDR3 protein collapse into an entry with the most common genes and DNA. The sample data list 190,000 or so distinct CDR3 sequences, and 18% of these were observed just once. Together, the top ten hold around two fifths of the sample. The sequencing input was blood. These receptors were collected from a man aged 35-49 years with Graves' hyperthyroidism.

This clonotype was counted at least ten times. This rearrangement joins TRBV20-1 to TRBJ2-7, with 14 bases lining up with TRBD2. The V gene end was trimmed by 0 bases and the J gene end by 5 bases; junction bases not matched to a gene: 3. This CDR3 is built from 15 residues. CDR1 is DFQATT and CDR2 is SNEGSKA in the germline V gene (reference sequence). In DNA, the CDR3 is TGCAGTGCTAGAGATCCGGGACTAGCGGGGGACGAGCAGTACTTC. Its translation: CSARDPGLAGDEQYF.

This clonotype was found many times. The chain uses TRBV30 and TRBJ2-7; D is possibly TRBD1 (6 bases). The V end lost 3 bases, the J end lost 1 base, and 10 bases lay between the germline ends. CDR1 GTSNPN and CDR2 SVGIG come from the germline V gene (reference sequence). There are 13 residues in the CDR3. CDR3 in DNA: TGTGCCTGGAGGCTACAGGGATCCTACGAGCAGTACTTC. This gives the protein CAWRLQGSYEQYF.

This clonotype was observed at least ten times. This chain uses TRBV9 with TRBJ2-7; the D gene could be TRBD1 or TRBD2 (5 bases each). V was shortened by 2 bases and J by 2 bases, with 11 bases between the two germline ends. The CDR3 loop spans 14 amino acids. In germline, CDR1 is SGDLS, CDR2 YYNGEE. CDR3 DNA sequence: TGTGCCAGCAGCGTTGGGACGGCTCCCTACGAGCAGTACTTC. Amino acid sequence: CASSVGTAPYEQYF.

There are many counts of this clonotype. The chain uses TRBV20-1 and TRBJ2-2, with TRBD1 as a possible D gene (5 bases). Per germline, CDR1 DFQATT and CDR2 SNEGSKA (reference sequence). This CDR3 region has 14 residues. The ends were cut back, 8 bases at V and 6 bases at J, with 19 bases in the middle. The CDR3 region has the DNA TGCAGTCGGAAAAGCAGGGTGGATGCCGGGGAGCTGTTTTTT. It translates to CSRKSRVDAGELFF.

This clonotype has at least ten counts. The CDR3 sequence is CASSSLSEQYF. The CDR3 region has the DNA TGTGCCAGCAGCTCACTTTCCGAGCAGTACTTC. The V and J genes are TRBV7-9 and TRBJ2-7; no clear D gene. V lost 4 bases and J lost 6, with 7 bases in between. This CDR3 has 11 amino acids. Germline CDR1 is SEHNR and CDR2 is FQNEAQ (reference sequence). Using reference TRBV7-9 and TRBJ2-7 for the parts outside the CDR3, the full variable domain is DTGVSQNPRHKITKRGQNVTFRCDPISEHNRLYWYRQTLGQGPEFLTYFQNEAQLEKSRLLSDRFSAERPKGSFSTLEIQRTEQGDSAMYLCASSSLSEQYFGPGTRLTVT.

This clonotype came up many times. This chain joins TRBV6-1 and TRBJ2-1; D is undetermined. Deletions cut 2 bases from V and 0 bases from J, with 14 bases between. The CDR3 has 17 residues. Germline CDR1 and CDR2: MNHNS and SASEGT. This chain's CDR3 is CASSEPRRRSSYNEQFF. The CDR3 DNA follows: TGTGCCAGCAGTGAACCCCGACGGAGAAGCTCCTACAATGAGCAGTTCTTC.

The rearrangement joins TRBV28 to TRBJ2-1; tentatively, D is TRBD1 (5 bases). Germline values: CDR1 MDHEN, CDR2 SYDVKM. The CDR3 is 15 amino acids. V was clipped by 7 bases and J by 4 bases, with 17 bases between them. The CDR3 region has the DNA TGTGCCAGCACCTCCCTCAGGGCCAGGTACAATGAGCAGTTCTTC. This gives the protein CASTSLRARYNEQFF.

This clonotype was picked up a small number of times. The J gene is TRBJ2-3, the V gene TRBV5-1; the match to TRBD2 covers 7 bases. The length of the CDR3 is 16 residues. Germline V lookup: CDR1 SGHRS, CDR2 YFSETQ. V was pared by 0 bases and J by 4 bases, with 8 bases of the junction left unmatched. The CDR3 sequence is CASSLEDRGVPDTQYF. CDR3 bases: TGCGCCAGCAGCTTGGAGGACCGGGGGGTCCCAGATACGCAGTATTTT.

This clonotype was seen ten or more times. The J gene is TRBJ2-5, the V gene TRBV27; 12 bases match TRBD1. Trimming took 4 bases from V and 5 from J; bases not matched to a gene: 5. CDR1 and CDR2 from the germline V gene are MNHEY and SMNVEV (reference sequence). This CDR3 region has 15 residues. CDR3 region: CASSSGTGGVETQYF. The CDR3 nucleotides read TGTGCCAGCAGTTCCGGGACAGGGGGCGTTGAGACCCAGTACTTC.

This clonotype was observed at least ten times. The gene calls are TRBV20-1 and TRBJ2-7; 10 positions match TRBD2. The V gene's germline CDR1 is DFQATT and CDR2 SNEGSKA (reference sequence). The CDR3 totals 17 residues. The junction had 9 bases not matched to a gene; V was cut back by 0 bases and J by 1 base. This chain's CDR3 is CSARDHASGGNSYEQYF. CDR3 nucleotides: TGCAGTGCTAGAGATCACGCTAGCGGGGGAAATTCCTACGAGCAGTACTTC.

This clonotype was detected many times. This chain uses TRBV10-3 with TRBJ2-5; D gene uncertain. CDR1 is ENHRY, CDR2 SYGVKD, per germline. This CDR3 comprises 14 residues. V was pared by 3 bases and J by 5 bases, with 13 bases between. CDR3 sequence: CAISDPSVVETQYF. Written as DNA, the CDR3 is TGTGCCATCAGTGACCCTTCCGTGGTCGAGACCCAGTACTTC.

To note about this clonotype: Just one base apart from a much larger clone, this may be a read error. Here the CDR3 reads CASSNLYSNQPQHF. The CDR3 coding sequence is TGTGCCAGCTCCAACCTCTATAGCAATCAGCCCCAGCATTTT. The chain employs TRBV28 and TRBJ1-5; D is ambiguous. The ends were cut back, 8 bases at V and 0 bases at J, with 11 bases in the middle. Germline CDR1 is MDHEN and CDR2 is SYDVKM. The CDR3 is 14 residues long.

This clonotype was detected a few times. The V and J genes are TRBV6-2 or TRBV6-3 and TRBJ2-2, with D unresolved. Germline V gives CDR1 MNHEY, CDR2 SVGEGT. The CDR3 sequence is 14 residues long. Between the trimmed V and J ends, which lost 7 bases and 4 bases, there was a span of 13 bases. The CDR3 coding sequence is TGTGCCAGCAACTGGGATAGGCGCACCGGGGAGCTGTTTTTT. It translates to CASNWDRRTGELFF.

This clonotype was detected many times. The chain joins TRBV12-3 or TRBV12-4 to TRBJ2-1, with D possibly TRBD2 on 5 matching bases. The CDR3 has 13 amino acids. The ends were cut back, 6 bases at V and 5 bases at J, with 11 bases in the middle. The CDR3 DNA sequence: TGTGCCAGCAGCGTCGGGATACACAATGAGCAGTTCTTC. Its protein product is CASSVGIHNEQFF.

This clonotype was counted many times. The V and J genes are TRBV2 and TRBJ2-5; 7 positions agree with TRBD1. Trimming removed 6 bases from V and 3 bases from J; junction bases left unmatched: 10. The CDR3 totals 15 residues. Germline CDR1 is SNHLY and CDR2 is FYNNEI. The CDR3 DNA follows: TGTGCCAGCAGGGGGGAACAGGGGATAAAAGAGACCCAGTACTTC. This gives the protein CASRGEQGIKETQYF.

The sample holds many counts of this clonotype. The chain has TRBV2 and TRBJ1-4; 8 bases fit TRBD1. After removal of 6 bases from V and 5 bases from J, the junction contained 2 bases not matched to a gene. CDR3 length equals 13 residues. Looked up from germline, CDR1 is SNHLY and CDR2 is FYNNEI. CDR3 residues: CASRRQGNEKLFF. As DNA, the CDR3 is TGTGCCAGCAGACGACAGGGGAATGAAAAACTGTTTTTT.

The chain recombines TRBV6-1 with TRBJ1-1, with D perhaps TRBD1 (5 bases). Germline CDR1 is MNHNS and CDR2 is SASEGT. The CDR3 loop spans 13 amino acids. Trimming cost V 6 bases and J 10 bases, with 18 bases left between them. The CDR3 DNA reads TGTGCCAGCAGCCCCCGGGACTCCGTTGGAGCTTTCTTT. This sequence encodes CASSPRDSVGAFF.

The J gene is TRBJ2-7, the V gene TRBV20-1; no firm D call. V was clipped by 3 bases and J by 4 bases, with 16 bases between them. Germline V gene data show CDR1 as DFQATT and CDR2 as SNEGSKA (reference sequence). This CDR3 comprises 14 residues. For the CDR3, the DNA is TGCAGTGCTAGGGTTGCAGGTATCGATTACGAGCAGTACTTC. Protein product: CSARVAGIDYEQYF.

The chain has TRBV4-1 and TRBJ1-2; 9 bases align to TRBD1. Germline V gives CDR1 MGHRA, CDR2 YSYEKL. Trimming removed 2 bases from V and 0 bases from J; junction bases left unmatched: 4. The CDR3 contains 16 residues. The CDR3 DNA reads TGCGCCAGCAGCCAACCCGGACAGGGGTCTAACTATGGCTACACCTTC. It is translated as CASSQPGQGSNYGYTF.

This clonotype was seen only a few times. V gene TRBV2 combines with J gene TRBJ1-4; no clear D gene. CDR3 size: 13 residues. Trimming removed 6 bases from V and 7 bases from J, with 12 bases in between. The germline CDR1 and CDR2 sequences are SNHLY and FYNNEI. The CDR3 DNA reads as TGTGCCAGCAGAGCCCGGGCCTCTGAAAAACTGTTTTTT. Its protein is CASRARASEKLFF.

Ten or more counts support this clonotype. The chain combines TRBV5-5 with TRBJ2-1; D call uncertain. Between the trimmed V and J ends, which lost 0 bases and 0 bases, there was a span of 10 bases. The germline gives CDR1 SGHKS, CDR2 YYEKEE (reference sequence). CDR3 length equals 16 residues. For the CDR3, the DNA is TGTGCCAGCAGCTTGGCCCCGGCTAGCTCCTACAATGAGCAGTTCTTC. Translating gives CASSLAPASSYNEQFF.

There are many counts of this clonotype. V and J are TRBV30 and TRBJ1-5; D unresolved. CDR1 and CDR2 from the germline V gene are GTSNPN and SVGIG (reference sequence). The length of the CDR3 is 13 residues. With 0 bases removed from V and 7 bases from J, the gap between germline ends came to 10 bases. The CDR3, as DNA: TGTGCCTGGAGTGTTCAGGATCGGCAGCCCCAGCATTTT. Residues: CAWSVQDRQPQHF.

The chain links TRBV2 to TRBJ2-6; 9 bases match TRBD1. With V trimmed by 6 bases and J by 2 bases, 14 bases remained unmatched. The CDR3 covers 19 residues. Germline V gene lookup returns CDR1 SNHLY and CDR2 FYNNEI. The DNA for the CDR3 is TGTGCCAGCAGGACGATAGAGTCTAGGGACAGGGCTGGGGCCAACGTCCTGACTTTC. Translation gives CASRTIESRDRAGANVLTF.

This clonotype was counted at least ten times. This rearrangement joins TRBV12-3 or TRBV12-4 to TRBJ1-2; tentative D call: TRBD1 (6 bases). The V and J ends lost 3 bases and 5 bases respectively, with 10 bases between them. The CDR3 sequence is 13 residues long. CDR3 sequence: CASSFRRGYGYTF. For the CDR3, the DNA is TGTGCCAGCAGTTTTAGGAGGGGGTATGGCTACACCTTC.

The V call is TRBV20-1, the J call TRBJ2-7; possibly TRBD1 or TRBD2 for D (5 bases each). Trimming cost V 6 bases and J 1 base, with 13 bases left between them. The germline CDR1 and CDR2 sequences are DFQATT and SNEGSKA (reference sequence). The CDR3 extends over 13 amino acids. The CDR3 DNA reads as TGCAGTGCCGAGGGAGAGGGGTCCTACGAGCAGTACTTC. It translates to CSAEGEGSYEQYF.

This clonotype was detected ten times or more. The chain joins TRBV11-2 to TRBJ2-1, with TRBD2 matching over 8 bases. This CDR3 comprises 17 residues. Germline V gene sequence: CDR1 SGHAT, CDR2 FQNNGV. Unmatched junction bases numbered 10, after V lost 1 base and J lost 5 bases. Here the CDR3 reads CASSLAPGGGPDNEQFF. CDR3 sequence (DNA): TGTGCCAGCAGCTTAGCCCCTGGCGGGGGGCCCGACAATGAGCAGTTCTTC.

This clonotype was detected many times. J is TRBJ2-5 and V is TRBV7-9; tentatively, D is TRBD1 or TRBD2 (5 bases each). V was pared by 5 bases and J by 2 bases, with 15 bases between. Germline V gives CDR1 SEHNR, CDR2 FQNEAQ (reference sequence). The CDR3 is 15 amino acids. The CDR3 DNA reads as TGTGCCAGCAGCGACCCGGGACGTTTACAAGAGACCCAGTACTTC. Amino acid sequence: CASSDPGRLQETQYF.

The chain has TRBV15 and TRBJ2-2; perhaps TRBD1 as D (6 bases). Germline CDR1 LNHNV, CDR2 YYDKDF (reference sequence). This CDR3 has 16 residues. The V end lost 8 bases, the J end lost 1 base, and 17 bases lay between the germline ends. The CDR3: CATPSKDSGNTGELFF. CDR3 DNA sequence: TGTGCCACCCCCTCCAAGGACAGCGGGAACACCGGGGAGCTGTTTTTT.

At least ten counts were recorded for this clonotype. The chain is built from TRBV2 and TRBJ1-5; tentative D call: TRBD1 (5 bases). This CDR3 contains 15 residues. V lost 4 bases to trimming and J lost 4 bases, with 14 bases between them. The germline V gene has CDR1 SNHLY and CDR2 FYNNEI. CDR3 in amino acids: CASSGRVGENQPQHF. CDR3 sequence (DNA): TGTGCCAGCAGTGGTCGCGTAGGGGAAAATCAGCCCCAGCATTTT.

This clonotype has just one count. This chain links TRBV6-2 or TRBV6-3 with TRBJ2-3; 7 bases align to TRBD2. V shed 0 bases and J 0 bases; nucleotides not matched to a gene: 18. The CDR3 covers 21 residues. The germline CDR1 and CDR2 sequences are MNHEY and SVGEGT. CDR3 sequence reads: CASSYSTRRGGGHPSTDTQYF. For the CDR3, the DNA is TGTGCCAGCAGTTACTCGACTAGGCGTGGCGGGGGTCACCCTAGCACAGATACGCAGTATTTT.